This T cell receptor (beta chain) comes out of a study of identical twins. Germline-derived CDR1 and CDR2 are KGHDR and SFDVKD. V was cut by 0 bases and J by 0 bases, with 9 bases left in between. The CDR3 is made up of 16 amino acids. Addition of a universal primer site occurred through template switching, and cDNA carried unique molecular identifiers. TCRdb itself ran the 5' RACE reads through MiXCR, one entry per CDR3 protein. The table lists some 600,000 distinct CDR3 sequences, about 7.6% of them singletons. These sequences were also reported in another study, on yellow fever vaccine responses in identical twins.

V gene TRBV24-1 combines with J gene TRBJ2-3, with D possibly called TRBD1 or TRBD2 (6 bases each). The sequence was collected from a woman under 30 in good health. Sequencing was done on a sample of PBMCs. The CDR3 protein is CATSDLTGASTDTQYF. For the CDR3, the DNA is TGTGCCACCAGTGATTTGACGGGGGCCAGCACAGATACGCAGTATTTT.